This T cell receptor (beta chain) was obtained from a study of blood T cell repertoires in COVID-19. As for the study in general: Specimens from acute and convalescent COVID-19 originated in the United States, Italy and Spain.

Study processing details: By means of reference gene primer amplification, nucleated cell counts were estimated. Sequenced by immunoSEQ multiplex PCR; TCRdb stores in-frame clones only, minus some. That table gives V, J and clone size, and the DNA gave D and trimming. The sample holds about 160,000 clones; roughly 90% are singletons and the top ten take around 4%. V lost 3 bases, J lost 4 bases, and 10 bases lay in between. This CDR3 spans 14 amino acids. Germline CDR1 ENHRY, CDR2 SYGVKD. The clonotype comes from an older woman who had recovered from COVID-19. This chain uses TRBV10-3 with TRBJ1-3; D gene uncertain. The source material was peripheral blood. CDR3 residues: CAISDALRGNTIYF. The CDR3 nucleotides are TGTGCCATCAGTGACGCCCTGCGGGGAAACACCATATATTTT.